This T cell receptor (beta chain) was obtained from a study of OX40 agonist ivuxolimab in advanced cancers. Regarding the study as a whole: CD8+ T cells averaged more expanded clones than CD4+.

The V gene's germline CDR1 is MGHDK and CDR2 SYGVNS. There are 12 residues in the CDR3. The germline V and J ends were trimmed by 4 bases and 4 bases, with 5 bases remaining between them. Clones were read by immunoSEQ multiplex PCR, and TCRdb kept only the in-frame ones, dropping some. This repertoire shows tens of thousands of clones, 85% to 95% found once; its top ten account for approximately 11%. This clone was recorded once. Its matching antigen is unknown. This specimen was CD4+ or CD8+ T cells sorted from blood, taken in a trial of the OX40 agonist ivuxolimab. The clonotype originates from an adult with an advanced solid tumor such as melanoma, head and neck, liver or kidney cancer. The V gene is TRBV25-1, the J gene TRBJ2-1; D not resolved. The CDR3 protein is CASSVIYNEQFF. The CDR3 nucleotides read TGTGCCAGCAGTGTAATATACAATGAGCAGTTCTTC. Filled out from reference TRBV25-1 and TRBJ2-1, the complete variable domain reads EADIYQTPRYLVIGTGKKITLECSQTMGHDKMYWYQQDPGMELHLIHYSYGVNSTEKGDLSSESTVSRIRTEHFPLTLESARPSHTSQYLCASSVIYNEQFFGPGTRLTVL.